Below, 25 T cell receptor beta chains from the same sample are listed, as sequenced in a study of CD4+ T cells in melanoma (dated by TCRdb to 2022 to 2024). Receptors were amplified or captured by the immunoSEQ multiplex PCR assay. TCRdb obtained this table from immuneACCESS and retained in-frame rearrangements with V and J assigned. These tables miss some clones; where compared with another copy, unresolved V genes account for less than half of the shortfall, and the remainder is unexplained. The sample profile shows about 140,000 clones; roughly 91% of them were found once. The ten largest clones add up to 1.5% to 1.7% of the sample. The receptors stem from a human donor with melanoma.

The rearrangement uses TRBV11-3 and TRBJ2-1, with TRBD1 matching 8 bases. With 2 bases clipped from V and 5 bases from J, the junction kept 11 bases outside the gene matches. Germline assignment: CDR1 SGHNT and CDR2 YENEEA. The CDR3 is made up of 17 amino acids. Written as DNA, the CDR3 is TGTGCCAGCAGCTTAAACCGGGGGACAGGAACAGACAATGAGCAGTTCTTC. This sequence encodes CASSLNRGTGTDNEQFF.

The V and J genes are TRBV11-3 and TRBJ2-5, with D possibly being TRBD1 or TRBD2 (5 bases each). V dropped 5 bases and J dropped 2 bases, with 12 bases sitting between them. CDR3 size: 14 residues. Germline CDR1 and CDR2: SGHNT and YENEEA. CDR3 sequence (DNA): TGTGCCAGCAGCACCGGGACGGTACAAGAGACCCAGTACTTC. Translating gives CASSTGTVQETQYF.

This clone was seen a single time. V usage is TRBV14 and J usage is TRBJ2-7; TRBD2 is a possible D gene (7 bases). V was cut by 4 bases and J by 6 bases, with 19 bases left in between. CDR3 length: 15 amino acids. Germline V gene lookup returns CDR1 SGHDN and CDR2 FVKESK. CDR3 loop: CASSRRGGSQGEQYF. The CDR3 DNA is TGTGCCAGCAGCCGGAGGGGGGGATCGCAGGGCGAGCAGTACTTC.

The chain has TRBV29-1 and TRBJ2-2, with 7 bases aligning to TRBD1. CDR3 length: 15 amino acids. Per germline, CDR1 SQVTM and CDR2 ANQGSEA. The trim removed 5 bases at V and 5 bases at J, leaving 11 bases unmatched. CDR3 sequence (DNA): TGCAGCGTTATGGGGCAGGGGGTCGGTACCGGGGAGCTGTTTTTT. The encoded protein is CSVMGQGVGTGELFF.

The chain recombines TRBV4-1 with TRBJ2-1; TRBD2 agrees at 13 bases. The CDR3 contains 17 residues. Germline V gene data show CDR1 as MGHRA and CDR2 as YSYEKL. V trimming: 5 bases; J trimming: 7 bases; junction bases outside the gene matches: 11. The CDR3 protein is CASSSKAGTSGANEQFF. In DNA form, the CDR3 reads TGCGCCAGCAGCAGTAAAGCCGGGACTAGCGGGGCGAATGAGCAGTTCTTC.

The CDR3 sequence: CASSFVMDLDNYGYTF. DNA of the CDR3: TGTGCCAGCAGCTTCGTCATGGATCTTGACAACTATGGCTACACCTTC. The J gene is TRBJ1-2, the V gene TRBV7-9, with D unclear. Per the germline V gene, CDR1 is SEHNR and CDR2 is FQNEAQ (reference sequence). Between the trimmed V and J ends, which lost 3 bases and 2 bases, there was a span of 16 bases. The CDR3 runs 16 residues.

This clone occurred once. CDR3 DNA: TGTGCCAGCAGTGAAAGTCGGGGGAGGAGGACAAACACCGGGGAGCTGTTTTTT. Protein: CASSESRGRRTNTGELFF. V usage is TRBV6-1 and J usage is TRBJ2-2, with D perhaps matching TRBD2 (6 bases). Germline values: CDR1 MNHNS, CDR2 SASEGT. Trimming cost V 2 bases and J 2 bases, with 18 bases left between them. The CDR3 covers 18 residues.

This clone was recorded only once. The CDR3 protein is CASSGGQVSGANVLTF. The DNA for the CDR3 is TGTGCCAGTAGTGGAGGACAGGTCTCTGGGGCCAACGTCCTGACTTTC. The V gene is TRBV19, the J gene TRBJ2-6; 7 positions match TRBD1. Germline V lookup: CDR1 LNHDA, CDR2 SQIVND (reference sequence). The V segment lost 5 bases and the J segment 0 bases; nucleotides outside the gene matches: 4. This CDR3 region has 16 residues.

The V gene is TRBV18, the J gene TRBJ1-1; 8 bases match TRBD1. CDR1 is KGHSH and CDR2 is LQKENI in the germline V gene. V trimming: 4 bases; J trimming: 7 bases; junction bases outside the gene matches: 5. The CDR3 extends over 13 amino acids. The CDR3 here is CASSQQGGGEAFF. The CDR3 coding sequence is TGTGCCAGCTCACAACAGGGGGGTGGTGAAGCTTTCTTT.

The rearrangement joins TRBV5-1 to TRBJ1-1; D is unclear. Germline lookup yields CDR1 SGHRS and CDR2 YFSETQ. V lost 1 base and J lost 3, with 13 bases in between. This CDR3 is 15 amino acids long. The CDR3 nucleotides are TGCGCCAGCAGCTTGCAAGCAGACCTGGACACTGAAGCTTTCTTT. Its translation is CASSLQADLDTEAFF.

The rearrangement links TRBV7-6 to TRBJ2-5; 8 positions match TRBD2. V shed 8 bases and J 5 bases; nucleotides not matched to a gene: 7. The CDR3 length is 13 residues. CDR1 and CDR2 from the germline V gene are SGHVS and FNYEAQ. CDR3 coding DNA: TGTGCCAGCGGGACTAGTAGGGGGGAGACCCAGTACTTC. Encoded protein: CASGTSRGETQYF.

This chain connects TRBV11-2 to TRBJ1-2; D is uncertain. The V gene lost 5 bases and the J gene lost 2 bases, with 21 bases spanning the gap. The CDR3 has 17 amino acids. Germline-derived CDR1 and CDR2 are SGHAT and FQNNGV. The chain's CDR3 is CASSPIRKVGSNYGYTF. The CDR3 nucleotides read TGTGCCAGCAGCCCCATCCGGAAGGTGGGCAGCAACTATGGCTACACCTTC.

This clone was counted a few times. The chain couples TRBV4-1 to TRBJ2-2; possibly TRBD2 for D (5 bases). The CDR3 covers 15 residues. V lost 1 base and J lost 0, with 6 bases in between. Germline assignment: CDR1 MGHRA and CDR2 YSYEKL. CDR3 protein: CASSQGESNTGELFF. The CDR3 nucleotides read TGCGCCAGCAGCCAAGGGGAGTCGAACACCGGGGAGCTGTTTTTT.

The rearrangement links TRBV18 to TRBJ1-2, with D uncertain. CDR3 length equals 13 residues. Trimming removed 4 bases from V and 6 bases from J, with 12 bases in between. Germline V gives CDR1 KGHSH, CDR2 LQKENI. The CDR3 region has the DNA TGTGCCAGCTCACAACGCGGGGAGGATGGCTACACCTTC. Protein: CASSQRGEDGYTF.

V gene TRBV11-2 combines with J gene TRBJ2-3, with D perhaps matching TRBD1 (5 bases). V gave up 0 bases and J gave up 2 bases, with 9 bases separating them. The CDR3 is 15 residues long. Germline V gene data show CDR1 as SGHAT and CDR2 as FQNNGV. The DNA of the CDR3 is TGTGCCAGCAGCTTAGATGGGGCGTTCACAGATACGCAGTATTTT. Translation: CASSLDGAFTDTQYF.

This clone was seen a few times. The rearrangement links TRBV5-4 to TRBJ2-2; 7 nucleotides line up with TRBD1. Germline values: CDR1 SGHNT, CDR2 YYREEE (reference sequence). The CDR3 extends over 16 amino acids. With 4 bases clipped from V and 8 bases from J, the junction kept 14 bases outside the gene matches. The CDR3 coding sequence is TGTGCCAGCAGCCCGCCCGGACAGGTCCCTAATGGGGAGCTGTTTTTT. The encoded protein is CASSPPGQVPNGELFF.

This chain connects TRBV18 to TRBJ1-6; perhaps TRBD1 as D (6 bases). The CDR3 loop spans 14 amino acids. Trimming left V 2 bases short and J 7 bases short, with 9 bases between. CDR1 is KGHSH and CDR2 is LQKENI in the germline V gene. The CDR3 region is CASSPAGQNSPLHF. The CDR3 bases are TGTGCCAGCTCACCAGCGGGACAAAATTCACCCCTCCACTTT.

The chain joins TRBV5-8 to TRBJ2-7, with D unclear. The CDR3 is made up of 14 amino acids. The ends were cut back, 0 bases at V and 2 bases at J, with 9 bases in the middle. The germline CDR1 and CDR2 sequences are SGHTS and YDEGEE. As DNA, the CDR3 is TGTGCCAGCAGCTTGGAAATGGGGACCTACGAGCAGTACTTC. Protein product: CASSLEMGTYEQYF. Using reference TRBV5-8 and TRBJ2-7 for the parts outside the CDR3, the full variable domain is EAGVTQSPTHLIKTRGQQATLRCSPISGHTSVYWYQQALGLGLQFLLWYDEGEERNRGNFPPRFSGRQFPNYSSELNVNALELEDSALYLCASSLEMGTYEQYFGPGTRLTVT.

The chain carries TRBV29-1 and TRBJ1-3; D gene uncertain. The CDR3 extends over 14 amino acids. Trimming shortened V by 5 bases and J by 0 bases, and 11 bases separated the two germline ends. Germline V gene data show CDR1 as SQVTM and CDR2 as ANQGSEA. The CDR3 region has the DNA TGCAGCGTTACCTCACCGAGCTCTGGAAACACCATATATTTT. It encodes CSVTSPSSGNTIYF.

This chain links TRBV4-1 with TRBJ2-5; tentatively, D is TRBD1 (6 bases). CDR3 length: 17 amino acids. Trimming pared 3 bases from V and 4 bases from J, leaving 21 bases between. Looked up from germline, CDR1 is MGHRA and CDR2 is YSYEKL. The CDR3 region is CASSHGYRVLVAETQYF. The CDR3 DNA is TGCGCCAGCAGCCACGGCTACAGGGTTCTAGTTGCAGAGACCCAGTACTTC.

The CDR3 sequence is CASSQGGTADYGYTF. In nucleotides, the CDR3 is TGTGCCAGCAGCCAAGGAGGGACAGCCGACTATGGCTACACCTTC. The genes are TRBV4-2 and TRBJ1-2, with 7 bases identical to TRBD1. CDR1 is LGHNA and CDR2 is YNFKEQ in the germline V gene. V gave up 1 base and J gave up 3 bases; unmatched junction bases: 5. The CDR3 length is 15 residues.

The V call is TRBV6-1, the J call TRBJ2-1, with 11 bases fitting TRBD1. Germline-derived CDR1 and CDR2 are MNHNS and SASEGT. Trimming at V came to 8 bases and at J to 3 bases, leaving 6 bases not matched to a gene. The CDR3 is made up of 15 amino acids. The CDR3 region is CASSLDRGRYNEQFF. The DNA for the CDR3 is TGTGCCAGCTCTTTGGACAGGGGGCGCTACAATGAGCAGTTCTTC.

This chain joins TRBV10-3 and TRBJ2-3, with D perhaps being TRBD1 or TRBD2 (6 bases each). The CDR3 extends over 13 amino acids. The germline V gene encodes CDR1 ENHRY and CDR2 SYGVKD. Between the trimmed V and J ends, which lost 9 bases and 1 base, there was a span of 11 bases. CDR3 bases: TGTGCCATAACGGGGGCCCGCACAGATACGCAGTATTTT. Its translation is CAITGARTDTQYF.

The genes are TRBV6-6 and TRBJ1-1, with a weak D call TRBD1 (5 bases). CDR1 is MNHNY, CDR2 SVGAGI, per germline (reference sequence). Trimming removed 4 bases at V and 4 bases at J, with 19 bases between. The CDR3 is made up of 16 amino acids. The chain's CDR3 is CASSLDKGSRGTEAFF. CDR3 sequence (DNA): TGTGCCAGCAGTTTAGATAAGGGGTCGCGGGGCACTGAAGCTTTCTTT.

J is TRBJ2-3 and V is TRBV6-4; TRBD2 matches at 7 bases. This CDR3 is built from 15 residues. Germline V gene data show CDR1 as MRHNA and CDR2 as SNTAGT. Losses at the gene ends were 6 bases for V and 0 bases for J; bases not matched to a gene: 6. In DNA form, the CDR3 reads TGTGCCAGCAGCGACGGGACTAAAAGCACAGATACGCAGTATTTT. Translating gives CASSDGTKSTDTQYF.